This entry describes one T cell receptor beta chain. TCRdb re-derived calls from the RT-PCR reads in MiXCR, one entry per CDR3 protein. Among about 480,000 distinct CDR3 sequences listed, approximately 24% were seen once. The sample comes from a study of response to subunit inactivated influenza vaccine. V was pared by 5 bases and J by 1 base, with 6 bases of the junction left unmatched. There are 16 residues in the CDR3. The sequence was collected from a man aged 50 or older who received an inactivated influenza vaccine. The J gene is TRBJ2-7, the V gene TRBV12-3 or TRBV12-4, with 12 bases matching TRBD2. The sequenced sample was CD4+ T cells sorted from PBMCs, obtained roughly 5 days after vaccination. The CDR3 nucleotides read TGTGCCAGCAGTCTTGGACTAGCGGGGCTTTCCTACGAGCAGTACTTC. Amino acids: CASSLGLAGLSYEQYF.